Presented here are 15 T cell receptor beta chains from one specimen sequenced in a study of early T cells in non-severe SARS-CoV-2 infection. TCRdb fed the 5' RACE reads into MiXCR, producing one record per CDR3 protein. The sample lists roughly 58,000 distinct CDR3 sequences, 6% to 7% seen once, with around 3.9% in the top ten. Source material: whole blood. These TCRs come from an adult who was a healthcare worker with PCR-confirmed SARS-CoV-2 infection or an uninfected control (not recorded which).

At least ten counts were recorded for this clonotype. V gene TRBV4-3 combines with J gene TRBJ1-2; the D gene is possibly TRBD1 (5 bases). This CDR3 has 16 residues. V was shortened by 4 bases and J by 1 base, with 16 bases between the two germline ends. CDR1 LGHNA and CDR2 YSLEER come from the germline V gene. The CDR3 DNA follows: TGCGCCAGCAGCCGTGCAGGGCCTTACCTTAACTATGGCTACACCTTC. This gives the protein CASSRAGPYLNYGYTF.

This clonotype was found a few times. The chain is built from TRBV7-6 and TRBJ2-5, with TRBD2 as a possible D gene (7 bases). With 5 bases removed from V and 2 bases from J, the gap between germline ends came to 15 bases. Germline V lookup: CDR1 SGHVS, CDR2 FNYEAQ. The CDR3 covers 15 residues. CDR3 region: CASSRKRDIQETQYF. CDR3 bases: TGTGCCAGCAGCCGCAAGCGGGACATTCAAGAGACCCAGTACTTC. The entire variable domain, with the rest obtained from reference TRBV7-6 and TRBJ2-5, is as follows: GAGVSQSPRYKVTKRGQDVALRCDPISGHVSLYWYRQALGQGPEFLTYFNYEAQQDKSGLPNDRFSAERPEGSISTLTIQRTEQRDSAMYRCASSRKRDIQETQYFGPGTRLLVL.

The genes are TRBV3-1 and TRBJ1-3, with unresolved D. Germline CDR1 is LGHDT and CDR2 is YNNKEL (reference sequence). The V and J ends lost 0 bases and 7 bases respectively, with 13 bases between them. This CDR3 is built from 15 residues. CDR3 region: CASSQDRGGGNTIYF. DNA of the CDR3: TGTGCCAGCAGCCAAGATCGCGGCGGTGGGAACACCATATATTTT.

This clonotype was detected ten times or more. V gene TRBV5-8 combines with J gene TRBJ2-1, with 8 bases matching TRBD1. The junction had 5 bases not matched to a gene; V was cut back by 6 bases and J by 3 bases. The CDR3 loop spans 14 amino acids. CDR1 SGHTS and CDR2 YDEGEE come from the germline V gene. The CDR3, as DNA: TGTGCCAGCACGACGGGACAGGTCTACAATGAGCAGTTCTTC. Encoded protein: CASTTGQVYNEQFF.

This clonotype was detected many times. J is TRBJ2-7 and V is TRBV4-1; 7 nucleotides agree with TRBD1. Per the germline V gene, CDR1 is MGHRA and CDR2 is YSYEKL. The length of the CDR3 is 16 residues. After removal of 0 bases from V and 4 bases from J, the junction contained 9 bases not matched to a gene. The CDR3 sequence is CASSQESSGTAYEQYF. In nucleotides, the CDR3 is TGCGCCAGCAGCCAAGAGTCGTCAGGGACAGCTTACGAGCAGTACTTC.

This clonotype has just a few counts. The rearrangement joins TRBV7-2 to TRBJ2-3; 7 bases line up with TRBD2. The V segment lost 3 bases and the J segment 4 bases; nucleotides outside the gene matches: 10. CDR3 length: 16 amino acids. Germline V gives CDR1 SGHTA, CDR2 FQGNSA. CDR3 DNA: TGTGCCAGCAGCTTGTCGGGCGGGGGTATCGCAGATACGCAGTATTTT. Amino acid sequence: CASSLSGGGIADTQYF.

The gene calls are TRBV14 and TRBJ2-1, with 7 bases identical to TRBD1. The CDR3 has 15 amino acids. V shed 0 bases and J 2 bases; nucleotides not matched to a gene: 1. The germline V gene has CDR1 SGHDN and CDR2 FVKESK. CDR3 loop: CASSQEGTAYNEQFF. CDR3 DNA: TGTGCCAGCAGCCAAGAAGGGACAGCCTACAATGAGCAGTTCTTC.

A note on this clonotype: Just one base apart from a much larger clone, this may be a read error. Here the CDR3 DNA reads TGCAGTGCGGACAGGGGGAACTATGGCTACACCTTC. Translating gives CSADRGNYGYTF. This chain connects TRBV20-1 to TRBJ1-2; 10 bases are a match to TRBD1. This CDR3 is 12 amino acids long. The V and J ends lost 6 bases and 2 bases, in that order; junction bases with no gene match: 0. Germline V gene data show CDR1 as DFQATT and CDR2 as SNEGSKA (reference sequence).

The table lists this clonotype with many counts. The chain is built from TRBV19 and TRBJ2-1; perhaps TRBD2 as D (6 bases). Germline V gene lookup returns CDR1 LNHDA and CDR2 SQIVND (reference sequence). The ends were cut back, 6 bases at V and 3 bases at J, with 21 bases in the middle. There are 17 residues in the CDR3. CDR3 DNA: TGTGCCAGTAGCCCCGAGGTCCTCGGAGGGGTCTACAATGAGCAGTTCTTC. Its translation is CASSPEVLGGVYNEQFF.

V usage is TRBV4-2 and J usage is TRBJ2-1; no reliable D call. The CDR3 has 13 residues. Trimming stripped 0 bases from V and 4 bases from J, with 4 bases between. CDR1 and CDR2 (germline): LGHNA, YNFKEQ. The CDR3 spells CASSQDKYNEQFF. DNA of the CDR3: TGTGCCAGCAGCCAAGATAAGTACAATGAGCAGTTCTTC.

This clonotype has a count of ten or more. The V and J genes are TRBV7-2 and TRBJ2-3; D uncertain. The V and J ends lost 5 bases and 5 bases respectively, with 8 bases between them. The CDR3 sequence is 12 residues long. Germline values: CDR1 SGHTA, CDR2 FQGNSA. Here the CDR3 DNA reads TGTGCCAGCAGCGCGAGTAGAGATACGCAGTATTTT. Translation: CASSASRDTQYF.

The chain uses TRBV11-2 and TRBJ2-3; D is unresolved. CDR1 is SGHAT and CDR2 is FQNNGV in the germline V gene. V was pared by 5 bases and J by 5 bases, with 17 bases between. CDR3 length equals 15 residues. The CDR3 protein is CASSHPIGKLDTQYF. The CDR3 DNA follows: TGTGCCAGCAGCCACCCGATCGGTAAACTAGATACGCAGTATTTT.

This clonotype has only a few counts. This chain uses TRBV11-2 with TRBJ2-1; 7 positions agree with TRBD1. V dropped 5 bases and J dropped 6; count of bases not matched to a gene: 16. The CDR3 contains 17 residues. CDR1 is SGHAT, CDR2 FQNNGV, per germline. The CDR3: CASSHRLQGELSNEQFF. The DNA of the CDR3 is TGTGCCAGCAGCCACCGCCTCCAGGGGGAGTTATCCAATGAGCAGTTCTTC.

The gene calls are TRBV15 and TRBJ1-5, with 8 bases aligning to TRBD1. The CDR3 runs 14 residues. The ends lost 2 bases at V and 4 bases at J; junction bases unmatched: 1. The V gene's germline CDR1 is LNHNV and CDR2 YYDKDF (reference sequence). The CDR3 spells CATSRTGGNQPQHF. The DNA of the CDR3 is TGTGCCACCAGCAGAACAGGGGGAAATCAGCCCCAGCATTTT.

Of note for this clonotype: This clone may be a read error of a much larger clone one base away. The genes are TRBV5-4 and TRBJ1-1; D gene unclear. The CDR3 length is 14 residues. Looked up from germline, CDR1 is SGHNT and CDR2 is YYREEE (reference sequence). Trimming took 0 bases from V and 1 from J, leaving 7 bases between them. Written as DNA, the CDR3 is TGTGCCAGCAGCTTGGTAGGGCAGAACACTGAAGCTTTCTTT. This codes for CASSLVGQNTEAFF.